This T cell receptor beta chain was documented in a study of T cells in Graves' hyperthyroidism and ophthalmopathy. V lost 3 bases, J lost 4 bases, and 0 bases lay in between. This CDR3 has 10 amino acids. The germline V gene has CDR1 MDHEN and CDR2 SYDVKM. Template material for amplifying TCR beta CDR3 regions consisted of RNA transcripts. Using the HTBI primer set, a first-round RT-PCR was run on the TCR CDR3. TCRdb analysed the multiplex PCR reads with MiXCR anew, one entry per CDR3 protein. The sample has hundreds of thousands of distinct CDR3 sequences, less than 25% seen once. Study-wide points: Expanded thyroid clonotypes (above 0.001) were mostly also found in blood.

Of note for this clonotype: Its target is not known. A read error is possible here, since a much larger clone lies one base away.

Sequenced material: blood. This TCR derives from a man aged 25 to 45 with Graves' ophthalmopathy. The chain links TRBV28 to TRBJ1-1; the D is unclear. CDR3 loop: CASSFTEAFF. The CDR3 DNA is TGTGCCAGCAGTTTCACTGAAGCTTTCTTT.